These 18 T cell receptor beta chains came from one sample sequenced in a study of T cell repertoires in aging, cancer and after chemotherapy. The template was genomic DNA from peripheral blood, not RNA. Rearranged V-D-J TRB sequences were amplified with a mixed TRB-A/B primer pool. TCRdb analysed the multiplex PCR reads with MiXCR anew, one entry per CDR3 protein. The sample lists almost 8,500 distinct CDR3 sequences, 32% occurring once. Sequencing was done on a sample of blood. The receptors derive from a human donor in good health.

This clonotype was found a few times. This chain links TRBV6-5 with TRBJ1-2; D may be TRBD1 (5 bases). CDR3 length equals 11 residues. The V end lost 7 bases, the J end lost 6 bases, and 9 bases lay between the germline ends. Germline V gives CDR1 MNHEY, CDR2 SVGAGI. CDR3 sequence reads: CASTDSDGYTF. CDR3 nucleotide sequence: TGTGCCAGCACCGACAGCGATGGCTACACCTTC.

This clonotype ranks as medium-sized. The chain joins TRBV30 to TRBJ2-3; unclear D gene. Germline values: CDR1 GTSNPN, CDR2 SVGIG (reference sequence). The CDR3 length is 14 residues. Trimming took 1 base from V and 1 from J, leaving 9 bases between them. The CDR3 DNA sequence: TGTGCCTGGAGTGAGGGTTACCGCACAGATACGCAGTATTTT. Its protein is CAWSEGYRTDTQYF. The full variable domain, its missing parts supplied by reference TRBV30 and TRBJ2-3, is SQTIHQWPATLVQPVGSPLSLECTVEGTSNPNLYWYRQAAGRGLQLLFYSVGIGQISSEVPQNLSASRPQDRQFILSSKKLLLSDSGFYLCAWSEGYRTDTQYFGPGTRLTVL.

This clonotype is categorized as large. This CDR3 reads CASSPREGELFF. The CDR3 nucleotides are TGTGCCAGCAGCCCTCGGGAGGGGGAGCTGTTTTTT. The chain links TRBV12-3 or TRBV12-4 to TRBJ2-2; TRBD2 might be the D (6 bases). Trimming took off 6 bases at V and 8 bases at J, with 10 bases between the two ends. The CDR3 runs to 12 residues.

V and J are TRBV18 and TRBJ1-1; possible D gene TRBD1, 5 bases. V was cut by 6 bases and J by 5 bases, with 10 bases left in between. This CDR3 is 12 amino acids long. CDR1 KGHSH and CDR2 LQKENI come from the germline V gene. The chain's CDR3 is CASSGRTTEAFF. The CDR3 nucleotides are TGTGCCAGCTCCGGGCGGACAACTGAAGCTTTCTTT.

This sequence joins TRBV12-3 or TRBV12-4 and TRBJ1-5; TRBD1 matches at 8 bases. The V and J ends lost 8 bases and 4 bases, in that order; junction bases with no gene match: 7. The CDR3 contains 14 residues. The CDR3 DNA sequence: TGTGCCAGCGGGGGGGACAGGCGTAATCAGCCCCAGCATTTT. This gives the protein CASGGDRRNQPQHF.

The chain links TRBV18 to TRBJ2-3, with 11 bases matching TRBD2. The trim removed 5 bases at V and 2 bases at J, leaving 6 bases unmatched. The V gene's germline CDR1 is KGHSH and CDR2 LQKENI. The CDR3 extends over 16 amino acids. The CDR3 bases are TGTGCCAGCTCATCTCAACTAGCGGGGGACACAGATACGCAGTATTTT. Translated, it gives CASSSQLAGDTDTQYF.

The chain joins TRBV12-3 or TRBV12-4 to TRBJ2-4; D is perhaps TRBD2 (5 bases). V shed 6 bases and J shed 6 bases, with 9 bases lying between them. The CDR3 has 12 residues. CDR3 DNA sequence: TGTGCCAGCAGAGGAGAGGGAAACATTCAGTACTTC. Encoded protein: CASRGEGNIQYF.

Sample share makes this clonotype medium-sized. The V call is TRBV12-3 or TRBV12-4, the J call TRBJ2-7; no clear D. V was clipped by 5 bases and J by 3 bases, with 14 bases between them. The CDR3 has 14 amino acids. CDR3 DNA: TGTGCCAGCAGTCCCAAGAGGCACCACTACGAGCAGTACTTC. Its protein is CASSPKRHHYEQYF.

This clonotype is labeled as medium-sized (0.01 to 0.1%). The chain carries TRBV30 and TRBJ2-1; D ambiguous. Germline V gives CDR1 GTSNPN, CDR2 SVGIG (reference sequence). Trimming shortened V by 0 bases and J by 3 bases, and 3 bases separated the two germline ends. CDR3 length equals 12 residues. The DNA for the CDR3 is TGTGCCTGGAGTGTAGGCTACAATGAGCAGTTCTTC. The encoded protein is CAWSVGYNEQFF.

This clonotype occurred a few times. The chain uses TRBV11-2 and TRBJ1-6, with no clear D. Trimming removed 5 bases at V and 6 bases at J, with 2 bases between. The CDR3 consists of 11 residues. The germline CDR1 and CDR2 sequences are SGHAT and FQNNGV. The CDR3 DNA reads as TGTGCCAGCAGCGGTAATTCACCCCTCCACTTT. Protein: CASSGNSPLHF. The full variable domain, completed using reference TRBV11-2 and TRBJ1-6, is EAGVAQSPRYKIIEKRQSVAFWCNPISGHATLYWYQQILGQGPKLLIQFQNNGVVDDSQLPKDRFSAERLKGVDSTLKIQPAKLEDSAVYLCASSGNSPLHFGNGTRLTVT.

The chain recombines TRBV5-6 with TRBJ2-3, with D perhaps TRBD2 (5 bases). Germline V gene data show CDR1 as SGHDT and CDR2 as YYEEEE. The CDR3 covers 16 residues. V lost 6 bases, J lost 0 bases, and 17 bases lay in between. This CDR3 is CASTPGWGSSTDTQYF. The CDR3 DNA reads TGTGCCAGCACCCCGGGGTGGGGTTCTAGCACAGATACGCAGTATTTT.

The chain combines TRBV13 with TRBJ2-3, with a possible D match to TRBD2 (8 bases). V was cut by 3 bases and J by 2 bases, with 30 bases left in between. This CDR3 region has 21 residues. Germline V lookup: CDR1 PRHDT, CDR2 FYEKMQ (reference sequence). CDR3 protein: CASSFPGRGLRDLSPTDTQYF. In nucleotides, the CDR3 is TGTGCCAGCAGCTTTCCCGGGAGGGGGCTTCGTGACCTAAGCCCCACAGATACGCAGTATTTT.

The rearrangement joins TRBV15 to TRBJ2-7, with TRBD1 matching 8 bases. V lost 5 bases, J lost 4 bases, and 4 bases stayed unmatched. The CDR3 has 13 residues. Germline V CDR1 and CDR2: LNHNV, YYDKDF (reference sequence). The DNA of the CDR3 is TGTGCCACCAGCTCAGGGGGCCGTTACGAGCAGTACTTC. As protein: CATSSGGRYEQYF. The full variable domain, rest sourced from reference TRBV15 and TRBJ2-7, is DAMVIQNPRYQVTQFGKPVTLSCSQTLNHNVMYWYQQKSSQAPKLLFHYYDKDFNNEADTPDNFQSRRPNTSFCFLDIRSPGLGDTAMYLCATSSGGRYEQYFGPGTRLTVT.

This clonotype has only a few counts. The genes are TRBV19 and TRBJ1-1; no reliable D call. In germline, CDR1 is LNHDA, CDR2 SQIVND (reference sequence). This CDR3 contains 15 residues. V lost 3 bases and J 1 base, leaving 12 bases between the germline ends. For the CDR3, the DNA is TGTGCCAGTAGTATGGCTACCCCAAAGAACACTGAAGCTTTCTTT. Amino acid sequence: CASSMATPKNTEAFF.

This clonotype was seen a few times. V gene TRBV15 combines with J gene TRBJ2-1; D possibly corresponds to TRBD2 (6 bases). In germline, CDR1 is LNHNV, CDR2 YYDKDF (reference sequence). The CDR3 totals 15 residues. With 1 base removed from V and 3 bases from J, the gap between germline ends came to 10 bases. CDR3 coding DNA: TGTGCCACCAGCAGAGCTCGGGGGAGCTACAATGAGCAGTTCTTC. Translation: CATSRARGSYNEQFF.

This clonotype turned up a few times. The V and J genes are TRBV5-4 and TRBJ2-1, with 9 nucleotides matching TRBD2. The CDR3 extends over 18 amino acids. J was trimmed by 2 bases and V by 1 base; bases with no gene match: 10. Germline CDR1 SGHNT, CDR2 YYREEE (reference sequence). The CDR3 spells CASSLMRGGDSTYNEQFF. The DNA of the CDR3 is TGTGCCAGCAGCTTGATGCGCGGGGGGGATTCTACCTACAATGAGCAGTTCTTC.

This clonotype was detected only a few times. CDR3 loop: CASSLVDEQFF. CDR3 nucleotide sequence: TGTGCCAGCAGCTTGGTGGATGAGCAGTTCTTC. This chain joins TRBV7-9 and TRBJ2-1; unclear D gene. Germline CDR1 and CDR2: SEHNR and FQNEAQ (reference sequence). The V gene lost 3 bases and the J gene lost 8 bases, with 5 bases spanning the gap. The CDR3 contains 11 residues.

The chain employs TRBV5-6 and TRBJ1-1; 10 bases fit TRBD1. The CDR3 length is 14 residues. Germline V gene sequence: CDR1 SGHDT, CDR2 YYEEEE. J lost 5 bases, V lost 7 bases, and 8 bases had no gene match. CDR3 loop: CASRGQGERTEAFF. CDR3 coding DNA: TGTGCCAGCCGCGGACAGGGGGAAAGGACTGAAGCTTTCTTT.